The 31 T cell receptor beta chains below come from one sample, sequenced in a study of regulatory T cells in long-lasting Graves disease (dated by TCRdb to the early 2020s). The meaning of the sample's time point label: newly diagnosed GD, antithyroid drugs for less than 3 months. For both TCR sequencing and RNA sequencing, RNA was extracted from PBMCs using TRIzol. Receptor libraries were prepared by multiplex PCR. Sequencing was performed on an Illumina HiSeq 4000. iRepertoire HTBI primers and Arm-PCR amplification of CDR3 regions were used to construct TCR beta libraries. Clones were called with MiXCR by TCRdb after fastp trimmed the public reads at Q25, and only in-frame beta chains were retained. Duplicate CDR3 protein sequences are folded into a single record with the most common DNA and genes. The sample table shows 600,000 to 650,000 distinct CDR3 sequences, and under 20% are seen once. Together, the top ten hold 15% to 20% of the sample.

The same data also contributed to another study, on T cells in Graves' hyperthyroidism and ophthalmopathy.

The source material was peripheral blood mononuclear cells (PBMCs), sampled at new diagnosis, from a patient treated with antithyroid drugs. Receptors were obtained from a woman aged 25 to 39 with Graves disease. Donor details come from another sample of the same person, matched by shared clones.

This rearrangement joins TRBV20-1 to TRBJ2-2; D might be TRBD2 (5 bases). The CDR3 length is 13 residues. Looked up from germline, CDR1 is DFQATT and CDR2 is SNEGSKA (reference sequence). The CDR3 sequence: CSAGLLNTGELFF. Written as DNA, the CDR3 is TGCAGCGCCGGACTGCTGAACACCGGGGAGCTGTTTTTT.

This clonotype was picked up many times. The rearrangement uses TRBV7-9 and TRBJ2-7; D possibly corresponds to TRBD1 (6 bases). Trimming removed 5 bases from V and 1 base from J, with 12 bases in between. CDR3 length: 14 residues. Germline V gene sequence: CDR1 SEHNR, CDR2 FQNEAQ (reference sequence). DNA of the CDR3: TGTGCCAGCAGCAAGTGGGGGCAGTCCTACGAGCAGTACTTC. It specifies CASSKWGQSYEQYF.

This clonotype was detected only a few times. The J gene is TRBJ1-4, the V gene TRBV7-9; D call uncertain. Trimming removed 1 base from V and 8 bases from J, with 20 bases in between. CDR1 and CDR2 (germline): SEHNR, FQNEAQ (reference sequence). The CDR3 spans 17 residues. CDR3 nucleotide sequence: TGTGCCAGCAGCTTAGAGGACTTAGGGCGACGACCCGAAAAACTGTTTTTT. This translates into CASSLEDLGRRPEKLFF.

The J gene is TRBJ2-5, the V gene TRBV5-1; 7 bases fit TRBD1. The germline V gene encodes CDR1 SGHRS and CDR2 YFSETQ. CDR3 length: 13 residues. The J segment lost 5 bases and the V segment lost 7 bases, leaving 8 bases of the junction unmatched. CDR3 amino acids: CASSTGAVETQYF. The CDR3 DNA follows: TGCGCCAGCTCTACAGGGGCCGTGGAGACCCAGTACTTC.

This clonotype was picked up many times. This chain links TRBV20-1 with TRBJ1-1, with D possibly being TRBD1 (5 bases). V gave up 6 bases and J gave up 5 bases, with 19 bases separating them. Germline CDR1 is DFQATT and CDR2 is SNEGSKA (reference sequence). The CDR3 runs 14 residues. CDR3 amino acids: CSATRLAGETEAFF. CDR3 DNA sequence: TGCAGTGCCACGAGGTTGGCGGGGGAGACTGAAGCTTTCTTT.

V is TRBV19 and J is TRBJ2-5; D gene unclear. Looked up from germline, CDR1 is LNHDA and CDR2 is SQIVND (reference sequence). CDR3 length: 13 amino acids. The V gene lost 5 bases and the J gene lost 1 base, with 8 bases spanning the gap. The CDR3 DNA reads TGTGCCAGTAGTGCTATCTCCCAAGAGACCCAGTACTTC. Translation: CASSAISQETQYF.

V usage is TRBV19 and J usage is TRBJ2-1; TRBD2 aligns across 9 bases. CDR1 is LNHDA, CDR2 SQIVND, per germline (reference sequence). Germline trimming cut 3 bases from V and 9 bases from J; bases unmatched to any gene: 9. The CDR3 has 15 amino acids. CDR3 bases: TGTGCCAGTAGTATGGGAGCGGGAGGAGCCATTGAGCAGTTCTTC. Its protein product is CASSMGAGGAIEQFF.

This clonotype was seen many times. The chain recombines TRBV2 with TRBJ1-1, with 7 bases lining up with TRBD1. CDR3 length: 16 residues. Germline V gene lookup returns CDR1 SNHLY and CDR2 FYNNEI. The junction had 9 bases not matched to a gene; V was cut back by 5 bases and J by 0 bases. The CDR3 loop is CASSKTVQGMNTEAFF. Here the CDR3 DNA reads TGTGCCAGCAGTAAAACCGTACAGGGGATGAACACTGAAGCTTTCTTT.

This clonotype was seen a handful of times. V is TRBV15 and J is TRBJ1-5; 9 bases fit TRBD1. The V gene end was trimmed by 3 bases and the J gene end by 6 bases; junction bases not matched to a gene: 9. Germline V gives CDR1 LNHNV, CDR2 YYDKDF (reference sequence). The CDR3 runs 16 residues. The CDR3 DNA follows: TGTGCCACCAGCAGGGACCGGGACAGGGCAGGTCAGCCCCAGCATTTT. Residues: CATSRDRDRAGQPQHF.

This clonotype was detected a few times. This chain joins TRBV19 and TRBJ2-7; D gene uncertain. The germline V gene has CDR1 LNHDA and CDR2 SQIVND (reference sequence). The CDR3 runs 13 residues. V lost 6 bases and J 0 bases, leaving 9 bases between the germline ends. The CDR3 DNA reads TGTGCCAGTAGCGCAGGATTCTCCTACGAGCAGTACTTC. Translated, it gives CASSAGFSYEQYF.

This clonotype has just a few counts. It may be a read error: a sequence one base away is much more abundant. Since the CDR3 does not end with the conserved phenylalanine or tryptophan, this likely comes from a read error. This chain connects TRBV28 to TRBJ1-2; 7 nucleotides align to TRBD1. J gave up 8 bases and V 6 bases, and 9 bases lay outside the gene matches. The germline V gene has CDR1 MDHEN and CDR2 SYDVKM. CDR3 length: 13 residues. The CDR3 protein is CASRPDRARGYTS. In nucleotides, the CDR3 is TGTGCCAGCAGGCCTGACAGGGCAAGAGGCTACACCTCC.

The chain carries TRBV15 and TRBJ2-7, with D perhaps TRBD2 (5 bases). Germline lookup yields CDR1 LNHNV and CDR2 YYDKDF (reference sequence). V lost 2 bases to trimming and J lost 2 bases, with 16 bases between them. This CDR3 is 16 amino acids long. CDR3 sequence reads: CATSRHGVTIPYEQYF. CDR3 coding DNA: TGTGCCACCAGCAGACACGGGGTTACAATACCCTACGAGCAGTACTTC. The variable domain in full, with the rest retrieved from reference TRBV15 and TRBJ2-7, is DAMVIQNPRYQVTQFGKPVTLSCSQTLNHNVMYWYQQKSSQAPKLLFHYYDKDFNNEADTPDNFQSRRPNTSFCFLDIRSPGLGDTAMYLCATSRHGVTIPYEQYFGPGTRLTVT.

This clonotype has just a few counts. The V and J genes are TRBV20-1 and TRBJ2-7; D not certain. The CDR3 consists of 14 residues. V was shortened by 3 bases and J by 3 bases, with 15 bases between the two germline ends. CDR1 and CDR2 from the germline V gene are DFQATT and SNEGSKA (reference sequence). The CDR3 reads CSAREPRRLYEQYF. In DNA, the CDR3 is TGCAGTGCTAGGGAGCCTCGACGGCTCTACGAGCAGTACTTC.

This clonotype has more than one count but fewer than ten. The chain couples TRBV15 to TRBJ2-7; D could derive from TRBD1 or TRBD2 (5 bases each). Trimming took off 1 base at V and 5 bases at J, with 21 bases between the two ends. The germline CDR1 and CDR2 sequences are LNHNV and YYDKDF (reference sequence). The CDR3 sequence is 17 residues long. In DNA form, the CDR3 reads TGTGCCACCAGCAGAGTTTTGGGGGACCCTAGGCCCCACGAGCAGTACTTC. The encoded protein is CATSRVLGDPRPHEQYF.

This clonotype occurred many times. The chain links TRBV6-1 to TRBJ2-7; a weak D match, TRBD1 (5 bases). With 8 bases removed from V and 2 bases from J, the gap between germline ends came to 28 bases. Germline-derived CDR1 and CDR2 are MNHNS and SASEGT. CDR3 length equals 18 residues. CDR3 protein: CASSDRQGRSAATYEQYF. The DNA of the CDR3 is TGTGCCAGCTCGGATAGGCAGGGTCGTTCCGCGGCCACCTACGAGCAGTACTTC.

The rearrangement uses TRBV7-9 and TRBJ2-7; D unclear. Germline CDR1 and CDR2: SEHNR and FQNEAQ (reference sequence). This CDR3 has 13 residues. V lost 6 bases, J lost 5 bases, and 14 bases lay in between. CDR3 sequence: CASSPHKGNEQYF. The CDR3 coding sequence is TGTGCCAGCAGTCCCCATAAGGGAAACGAGCAGTACTTC. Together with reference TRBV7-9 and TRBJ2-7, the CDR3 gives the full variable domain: DTGVSQNPRHKITKRGQNVTFRCDPISEHNRLYWYRQTLGQGPEFLTYFQNEAQLEKSRLLSDRFSAERPKGSFSTLEIQRTEQGDSAMYLCASSPHKGNEQYFGPGTRLTVT.

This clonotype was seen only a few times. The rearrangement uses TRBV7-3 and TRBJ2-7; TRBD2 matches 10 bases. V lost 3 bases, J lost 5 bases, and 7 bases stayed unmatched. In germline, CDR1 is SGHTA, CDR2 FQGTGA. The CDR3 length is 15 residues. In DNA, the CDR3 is TGTGCCAGCAGCTTTACTAGCGGGGCTCCCAACGAGCAGTACTTC. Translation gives CASSFTSGAPNEQYF.

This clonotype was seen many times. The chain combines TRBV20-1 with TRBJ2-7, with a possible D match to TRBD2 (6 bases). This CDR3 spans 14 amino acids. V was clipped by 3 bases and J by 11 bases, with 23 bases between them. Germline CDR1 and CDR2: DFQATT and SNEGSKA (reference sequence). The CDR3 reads CSASPPFPGGWEYF. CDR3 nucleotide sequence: TGCAGTGCTAGTCCTCCATTTCCCGGGGGTTGGGAGTACTTC.

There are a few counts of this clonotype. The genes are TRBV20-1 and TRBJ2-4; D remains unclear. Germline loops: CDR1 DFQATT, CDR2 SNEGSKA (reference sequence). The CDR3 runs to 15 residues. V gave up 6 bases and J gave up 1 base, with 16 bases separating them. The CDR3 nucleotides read TGCAGTGCGGTCCCCTCGATCTTGGCCAAAAACATTCAGTACTTC. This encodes CSAVPSILAKNIQYF.

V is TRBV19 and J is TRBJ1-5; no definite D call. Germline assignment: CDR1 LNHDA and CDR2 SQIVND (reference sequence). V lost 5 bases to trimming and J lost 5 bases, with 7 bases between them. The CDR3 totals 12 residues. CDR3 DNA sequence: TGTGCCAGTAGTCAAAGGGATCAGCCCCAGCATTTT. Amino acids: CASSQRDQPQHF.

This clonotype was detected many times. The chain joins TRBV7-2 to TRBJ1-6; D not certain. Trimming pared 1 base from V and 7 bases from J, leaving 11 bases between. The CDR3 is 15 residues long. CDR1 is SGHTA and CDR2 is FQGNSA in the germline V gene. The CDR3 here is CASSLVGSANSPLHF. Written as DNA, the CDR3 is TGTGCCAGCAGCTTAGTGGGCAGCGCAAATTCACCCCTCCACTTT.

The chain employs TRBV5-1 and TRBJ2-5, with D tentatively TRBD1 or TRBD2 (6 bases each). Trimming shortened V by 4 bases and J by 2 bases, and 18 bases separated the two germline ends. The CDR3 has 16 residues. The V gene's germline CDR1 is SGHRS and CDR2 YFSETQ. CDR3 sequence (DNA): TGCGCCAGCAGCCCTCATGAGAGGGGGACTCAAGAGACCCAGTACTTC. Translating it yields CASSPHERGTQETQYF.

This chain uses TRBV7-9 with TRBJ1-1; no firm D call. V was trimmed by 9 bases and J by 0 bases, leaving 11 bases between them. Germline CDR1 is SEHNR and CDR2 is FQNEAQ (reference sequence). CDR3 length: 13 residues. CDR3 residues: CASGEAMNTEAFF. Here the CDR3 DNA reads TGTGCCAGTGGGGAGGCTATGAACACTGAAGCTTTCTTT.

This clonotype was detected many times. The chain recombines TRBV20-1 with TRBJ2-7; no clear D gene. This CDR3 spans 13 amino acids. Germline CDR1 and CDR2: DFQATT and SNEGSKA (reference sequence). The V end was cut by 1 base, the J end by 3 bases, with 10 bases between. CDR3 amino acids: CSARVLTLYEQYF. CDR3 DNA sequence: TGCAGTGCTAGAGTCCTCACCCTCTACGAGCAGTACTTC.

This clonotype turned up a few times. The CDR3 here is CASSFQAGSQETQYF. CDR3 DNA sequence: TGTGCCAGCAGTTTTCAAGCCGGGTCACAAGAGACCCAGTACTTC. The chain combines TRBV6-5 with TRBJ2-5; no definite D call. The germline gives CDR1 MNHEY, CDR2 SVGAGI. Trimming removed 4 bases from V and 2 bases from J, with 14 bases in between. The CDR3 is 15 amino acids.

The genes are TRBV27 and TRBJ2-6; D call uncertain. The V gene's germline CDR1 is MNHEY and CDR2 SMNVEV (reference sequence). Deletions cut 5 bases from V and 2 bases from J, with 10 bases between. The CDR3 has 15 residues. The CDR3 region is CASSLRQAGANVLTF. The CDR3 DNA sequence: TGTGCCAGCAGTCTTAGGCAGGCTGGGGCCAACGTCCTGACTTTC.

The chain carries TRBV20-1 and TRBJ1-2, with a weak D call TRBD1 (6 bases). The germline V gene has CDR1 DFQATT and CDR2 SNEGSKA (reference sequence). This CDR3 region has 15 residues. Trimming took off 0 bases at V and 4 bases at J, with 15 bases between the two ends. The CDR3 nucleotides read TGCAGTGCTAGAGATGCGACAGGTATAACCTATGGCTACACCTTC. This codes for CSARDATGITYGYTF.

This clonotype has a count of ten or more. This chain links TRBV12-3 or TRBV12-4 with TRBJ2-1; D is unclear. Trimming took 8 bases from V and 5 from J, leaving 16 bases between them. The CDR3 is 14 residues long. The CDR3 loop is CASGRLVLDNEQFF. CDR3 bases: TGTGCCAGCGGGCGCCTAGTACTCGACAATGAGCAGTTCTTC.

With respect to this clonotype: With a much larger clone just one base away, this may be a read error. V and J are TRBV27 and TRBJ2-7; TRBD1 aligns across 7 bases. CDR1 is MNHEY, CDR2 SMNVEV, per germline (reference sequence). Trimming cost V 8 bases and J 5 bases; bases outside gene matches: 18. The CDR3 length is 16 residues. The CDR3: CASGRHLTGVPDEQYF. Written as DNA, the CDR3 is TGTGCCAGCGGCCGTCACCTAACAGGGGTTCCCGACGAGCAGTACTTC.

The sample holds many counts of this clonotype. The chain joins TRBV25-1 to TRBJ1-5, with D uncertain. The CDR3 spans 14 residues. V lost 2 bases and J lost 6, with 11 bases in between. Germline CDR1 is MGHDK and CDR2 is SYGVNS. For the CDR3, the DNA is TGTGCCAGCAGTGAAGCGGGTCCAGGTCAGCCCCAGCATTTT. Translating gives CASSEAGPGQPQHF.

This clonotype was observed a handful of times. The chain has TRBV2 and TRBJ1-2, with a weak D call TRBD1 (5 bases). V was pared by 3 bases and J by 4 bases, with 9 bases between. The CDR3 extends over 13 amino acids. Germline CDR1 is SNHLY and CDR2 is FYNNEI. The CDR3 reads CASSDSGSYGYTF. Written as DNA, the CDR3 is TGTGCCAGCAGTGATTCAGGGTCCTATGGCTACACCTTC.